This TCR beta chain emerged from a study of lymphopenia after photon versus proton radiotherapy. Here immunoSEQ multiplex PCR was the method, and the copy in TCRdb shows in-frame clones only, minus some. Here the sample spans 40,000 or so clones, 65% to 90% being singletons. Trimming stripped 5 bases from V and 4 bases from J, with 14 bases between. Germline CDR1 reads MNHEY; CDR2 reads SVGAGI. The CDR3 contains 14 residues. The source was peripheral blood, collected from a patient treated with photon-based radiotherapy. The clonotype comes from a man aged 40-50 years with gastric cancer. The J gene is TRBJ1-2, the V gene TRBV6-5; tentatively, D is TRBD1 (5 bases). CDR3 nucleotide sequence: TGTGCCAGCAGTATGCAGGGTCCTGGCTATGGCTACACCTTC. Translated, it gives CASSMQGPGYGYTF.